The sequence of this T cell receptor beta chain was determined in a study of blood T cell repertoires in COVID-19. Across the study: Samples of COVID-19 (acute and convalescent) were obtained from the United States, Italy and Spain. Sample material is recorded as cDNA or gDNA derived from T cells, B-cell-depleted T cells, or PBMCs.

Libraries were prepared by immunoSEQ multiplex PCR; TCRdb keeps only in-frame clonotypes and omits some of them. The sample consists of about 400,000 clones, 70% to 90% of them appearing once. The CDR3 consists of 14 residues. Losses at the gene ends were 0 bases for V and 4 bases for J; bases not matched to a gene: 4. The germline V gene has CDR1 GTSNPN and CDR2 SVGIG (reference sequence). Seattle patient enrollment occurred during active infection, with longitudinal follow-up thereafter. Sequenced input: peripheral blood. This clonotype was obtained from a woman in her sixties with COVID-19, enrolled during active disease. V gene TRBV30 combines with J gene TRBJ2-3, with TRBD2 matching over 7 bases. The DNA of the CDR3 is TGTGCCTGGAGTGTACCGACTAGCCCAGATACGCAGTATTTT. Its translation is CAWSVPTSPDTQYF.